This entry lists 21 T cell receptor beta chains sequenced from one sample in a study of human thymus T cells. Thymus tissue for the work was resected from patients undergoing corrective heart surgery. TCRdb's table, derived via immunoSEQ multiplex PCR, lists solely in-frame clones and lacks some. This sample has about 120,000 clones; around 95% occur once, and the top ten carry around 0.025%. Specimen: thymus tissue. The source of these receptors is a boy in the first two years of life with a congenital heart defect but otherwise immunologically healthy.

The chain employs TRBV4-3 and TRBJ2-7; 7 bases line up with TRBD2. There are 15 residues in the CDR3. The germline gives CDR1 LGHNA, CDR2 YSLEER. J gave up 0 bases and V 0 bases, and 2 bases lay outside the gene matches. For the CDR3, the DNA is TGCGCCAGCAGCCAAGAGTCGGGGGGCTCCTACGAGCAGTACTTC. It codes for CASSQESGGSYEQYF.

The chain joins TRBV7-8 to TRBJ2-6; the D gene could be TRBD1 or TRBD2 (6 bases each). Looked up from germline, CDR1 is SGHVS and CDR2 is FQNEAQ. The V and J ends lost 3 bases and 0 bases respectively, with 15 bases between them. This CDR3 contains 18 residues. CDR3 region: CASSFLRGLSSGANVLTF. The CDR3 region has the DNA TGTGCCAGCAGCTTCCTCCGGGGGCTGAGCTCTGGGGCCAACGTCCTGACTTTC.

The J gene is TRBJ1-6, the V gene TRBV15; D may be TRBD1 (5 bases). Germline-derived CDR1 and CDR2 are LNHNV and YYDKDF (reference sequence). The CDR3 runs 16 residues. Trimming shortened V by 0 bases and J by 11 bases, and 17 bases separated the two germline ends. CDR3 region: CATSRDKEGWVAPLHF. For the CDR3, the DNA is TGTGCCACCAGCAGAGATAAGGAGGGGTGGGTTGCACCCCTCCACTTT.

This clone showed up just once. The chain employs TRBV6-5 and TRBJ2-5, with TRBD2 matching over 9 bases. The CDR3 sequence is 14 residues long. Germline V lookup: CDR1 MNHEY, CDR2 SVGAGI. Trimming removed 8 bases from V and 3 bases from J; junction bases left unmatched: 7. CDR3 coding DNA: TGTGCCAGCCCCGCGGGGGGGCCGAAAGAGACCCAGTACTTC. This codes for CASPAGGPKETQYF.

J is TRBJ2-3 and V is TRBV5-1, with TRBD2 matching 9 bases. Trimming cost V 1 base and J 2 bases; bases outside gene matches: 5. Germline V gene lookup returns CDR1 SGHRS and CDR2 YFSETQ. The CDR3 is made up of 16 amino acids. The chain's CDR3 is CASSLQGLAVTDTQYF. DNA of the CDR3: TGCGCCAGCAGCTTGCAGGGACTAGCTGTCACAGATACGCAGTATTTT.

The chain employs TRBV18 and TRBJ2-1, with D perhaps TRBD2 (6 bases). Germline V lookup: CDR1 KGHSH, CDR2 LQKENI. Trimming removed 4 bases at V and 6 bases at J, with 25 bases between. The length of the CDR3 is 18 residues. The CDR3: CASSLRFTGTLPINEQFF. The DNA of the CDR3 is TGTGCCAGCTCACTCAGATTTACCGGGACTCTTCCTATCAATGAGCAGTTCTTC. The whole variable domain, remainder taken from reference TRBV18 and TRBJ2-1, is NAGVMQNPRHLVRRRGQEARLRCSPMKGHSHVYWYRQLPEEGLKFMVYLQKENIIDESGMPKERFSAEFPKEGPSILRIQQVVRGDSAAYFCASSLRFTGTLPINEQFFGPGTRLTVL.

The chain uses TRBV15 and TRBJ1-3; no clear D. The CDR3 consists of 17 residues. The germline gives CDR1 LNHNV, CDR2 YYDKDF (reference sequence). The ends were cut back, 2 bases at V and 0 bases at J, with 14 bases in the middle. The CDR3 DNA reads as TGTGCCACCAGCAGAACCTTCGGGCCCTACTCTGGAAACACCATATATTTT. This sequence encodes CATSRTFGPYSGNTIYF.

This chain connects TRBV2 to TRBJ2-3; the D gene is possibly TRBD1 (5 bases). The CDR3 contains 13 residues. V was pared by 6 bases and J by 4 bases, with 11 bases between. From germline, CDR1 is SNHLY and CDR2 FYNNEI. The CDR3 region has the DNA TGTGCCAGCAGAGGCAGGGCCCCAGATACGCAGTATTTT. This codes for CASRGRAPDTQYF.

J is TRBJ2-5 and V is TRBV28, with a weak D call TRBD2 (7 bases). The CDR3 totals 13 residues. CDR1 and CDR2 from the germline V gene are MDHEN and SYDVKM. Between the trimmed V and J ends, which lost 6 bases and 1 base, there was a span of 9 bases. As DNA, the CDR3 is TGTGCCAGCAGGGGGGGGGCCCAAGAGACCCAGTACTTC. It encodes CASRGGAQETQYF.

The chain employs TRBV29-1 and TRBJ1-2; a weak D match, TRBD1 (5 bases). CDR3 length: 13 residues. The ends were cut back, 6 bases at V and 4 bases at J, with 15 bases in the middle. Looked up from germline, CDR1 is SQVTM and CDR2 is ANQGSEA. The CDR3 DNA is TGCAGCGTGGCCGGAAGGACACTCTATGGCTACACCTTC. This codes for CSVAGRTLYGYTF.

The chain recombines TRBV28 with TRBJ2-7; D may be TRBD1 or TRBD2 (5 bases each). V gave up 7 bases and J gave up 5 bases, with 21 bases separating them. The CDR3 extends over 15 amino acids. Germline assignment: CDR1 MDHEN and CDR2 SYDVKM. The CDR3 coding sequence is TGTGCCAGCACCCCGCGTGAGGGGTACCCGGACGAGCAGTACTTC. Residues: CASTPREGYPDEQYF.

This clone has a single count. The chain is built from TRBV6-5 and TRBJ2-5; D is uncertain. Germline CDR1 MNHEY, CDR2 SVGAGI. The CDR3 sequence is 13 residues long. V lost 2 bases and J lost 7, with 11 bases in between. CDR3 coding DNA: TGTGCCAGCAGTTACAGGGCTTACGGGACCCAGTACTTC. It codes for CASSYRAYGTQYF.

In its sample, this clone was seen once. The CDR3 is CASSEAGENADTQYF. CDR3 sequence (DNA): TGTGCCAGCAGTGAAGCGGGGGAGAACGCAGATACGCAGTATTTT. The chain recombines TRBV2 with TRBJ2-3; D is tentatively TRBD1 or TRBD2 (5 bases each). V dropped 0 bases and J dropped 4 bases, with 11 bases sitting between them. This CDR3 has 15 residues. Germline V CDR1 and CDR2: SNHLY, FYNNEI.

The genes are TRBV7-2 and TRBJ2-5, with 11 bases lining up with TRBD2. V shed 2 bases and J 5 bases; nucleotides not matched to a gene: 10. Germline lookup yields CDR1 SGHTA and CDR2 FQGNSA. CDR3 length: 17 residues. CDR3 DNA sequence: TGTGCCAGCAGCTTATCTAGCGGGGGGACGAACCGGGAGACCCAGTACTTC. It encodes CASSLSSGGTNRETQYF.

The rearrangement links TRBV6-1 to TRBJ1-1, with TRBD1 matching over 8 bases. The CDR3 spans 18 residues. Losses at the gene ends were 1 base for V and 1 base for J; bases not matched to a gene: 11. Germline V CDR1 and CDR2: MNHNS, SASEGT. CDR3 loop: CASSEGVGQGKPNTEAFF. CDR3 nucleotide sequence: TGTGCCAGCAGTGAAGGAGTTGGACAGGGTAAACCGAACACTGAAGCTTTCTTT.

A remark on this clone: In the same sample, other DNA sequences code for this CDR3. The chain links TRBV27 to TRBJ1-5, with no clear D. The germline V gene has CDR1 MNHEY and CDR2 SMNVEV (reference sequence). The CDR3 extends over 12 amino acids. V was shortened by 6 bases and J by 1 base, with 4 bases between the two germline ends. CDR3 sequence reads: CASRGSNQPQHF. CDR3 in DNA: TGTGCCAGCAGAGGAAGCAATCAGCCCCAGCATTTT.

The genes are TRBV7-2 and TRBJ2-7; 11 bases match TRBD1. V lost 5 bases to trimming and J lost 3 bases; unmatched junction nucleotides: 6. Germline V gene sequence: CDR1 SGHTA, CDR2 FQGNSA. CDR3 length: 15 amino acids. CDR3 region: CASSTRTGGIYEQYF. In DNA form, the CDR3 reads TGTGCCAGCAGCACACGGACAGGGGGCATCTACGAGCAGTACTTC.

This chain links TRBV9 with TRBJ1-6; weak D call: TRBD1 (6 bases). The CDR3 has 13 residues. Trimming shortened V by 0 bases and J by 13 bases, and 11 bases separated the two germline ends. CDR1 is SGDLS, CDR2 YYNGEE, per germline. The CDR3 nucleotides are TGTGCCAGCAGCGTAGGAGAGGGGGGGCCCCTCCACTTT. It is translated as CASSVGEGGPLHF.

The chain uses TRBV7-2 and TRBJ2-1; D is perhaps TRBD1 (6 bases). Germline V gene lookup returns CDR1 SGHTA and CDR2 FQGNSA. This CDR3 region has 16 residues. V was pared by 5 bases and J by 7 bases, with 21 bases between. The CDR3 coding sequence is TGTGCCAGCAGCACCCCGGGACACTTTAGGAGGAATGAGCAGTTCTTC. Its translation is CASSTPGHFRRNEQFF.

The rearrangement joins TRBV27 to TRBJ1-6, with D hard to call. The CDR3 extends over 16 amino acids. Trimming pared 6 bases from V and 3 bases from J, leaving 15 bases between. In germline, CDR1 is MNHEY, CDR2 SMNVEV (reference sequence). The CDR3: CASRAYSGYYNSPLHF. CDR3 nucleotides: TGTGCCAGCAGGGCCTACAGTGGGTACTATAATTCACCCCTCCACTTT.

V is TRBV6-6 and J is TRBJ2-1, with TRBD1 matching 9 bases. The CDR3 contains 13 residues. CDR1 MNHNY and CDR2 SVGAGI come from the germline V gene (reference sequence). Germline trimming cut 6 bases from V and 8 bases from J; bases unmatched to any gene: 5. CDR3 nucleotide sequence: TGTGCCAGCAGACCGGGACAGGGAGATGAGCAGTTCTTC. It codes for CASRPGQGDEQFF.